This record concerns one TCR beta chain sequence. Its target is not known. PCR amplification relied on 60 Vbeta primers (plus 13 Jbeta primers). Here immunoSEQ multiplex PCR was the method, and the copy in TCRdb shows in-frame clones only, minus some. The top ten hold 0.5% to 0.85% of the sample, which has about 150,000 clones, almost 80% seen once. Germline CDR1 LNHDA, CDR2 SQIVND (reference sequence). This CDR3 spans 15 amino acids. Losses at the gene ends were 0 bases for V and 2 bases for J; bases not matched to a gene: 1. The data are from a study of cytomegalovirus exposure and HLA in healthy donors. Study-wide results and caveats: Several V segments, TRBV6-2 and TRBV6-3 among them, could not be told apart and were dropped. The authors considered a cluster of highly shared sequence variants likely to be a sequencing artifact.

V and J are TRBV19 and TRBJ2-1, with 7 positions matching TRBD2. This TCR was recovered from a male donor in good health and CMV-seronegative. What was sequenced was PBMCs. The CDR3, as DNA: TGTGCCAGTAGTATAGATCTAGCGGCCTACAATGAGCAGTTCTTC. Encoded protein: CASSIDLAAYNEQFF.